The clone carrying this TCR beta chain was seen only a few times. The antigen is not known. This record comes from a study of T cells in Graves' hyperthyroidism and ophthalmopathy. Findings and limits, study-wide: Onset of ophthalmopathy came a median approximately 6.5 months after the model predicted it.

The TCR beta CDR3 regions underwent amplification using RNA transcripts as the source. HTBI primers were used for first-round RT-PCR of the TCR CDR3. MiXCR was run by TCRdb on the multiplex PCR reads, yielding one entry per CDR3 protein. This sample has fewer than 900,000 distinct CDR3 sequences, with about a sixth found just once. Per the germline V gene, CDR1 is DFQATT and CDR2 is SNEGSKA (reference sequence). Trimming removed 0 bases from V and 0 bases from J, with 14 bases in between. The CDR3 has 16 residues. The sequence came from a man between 18 and 35 years old with Graves' hyperthyroidism. V and J are TRBV20-1 and TRBJ2-5; D may correspond to TRBD1 or TRBD2 (5 bases each). Source material: blood. CDR3 residues: CSARDPGLGYQETQYF. CDR3 in DNA: TGCAGTGCTAGAGATCCGGGGCTGGGGTACCAAGAGACCCAGTACTTC.